These 11 T cell receptor beta chains were all obtained from the same sample, sequenced in a study of T cell responses to AZD1222 COVID-19 vaccine. Method: immunoSEQ multiplex PCR; TCRdb's copy keeps in-frame clones and lacks some. Of roughly 120,000 clones listed, roughly 90% are singletons. The material sequenced was peripheral blood, taken 28 days after the second AZD1222 dose. These receptor sequences come from an adult who received the AZD1222 COVID-19 vaccine.

The rearrangement links TRBV7-2 to TRBJ2-3, with 7 bases lining up with TRBD2. CDR1 SGHTA and CDR2 FQGNSA come from the germline V gene. V shed 1 base, J shed 2 bases, and the junction held 6 bases outside the gene matches. The CDR3 runs to 16 residues. The CDR3 sequence is CASSLGPAGFTDTQYF. For the CDR3, the DNA is TGTGCCAGCAGCTTAGGTCCAGCGGGGTTCACAGATACGCAGTATTTT.

This chain connects TRBV6-2 or TRBV6-3 to TRBJ2-7; 7 nucleotides match TRBD1. Germline loops: CDR1 MNHEY, CDR2 SVGEGT. The CDR3 covers 15 residues. The ends lost 4 bases at V and 3 bases at J; junction bases unmatched: 9. DNA for the CDR3: TGTGCCAGCAGTTGGATACCGGGACAGCACTACGAGCAGTACTTC. Translating it yields CASSWIPGQHYEQYF.

This clone is termed medium-sized (0.01 to 0.1%). This chain joins TRBV6-4 and TRBJ2-2; a possible D gene is TRBD1 (6 bases). This CDR3 is 15 amino acids long. CDR1 and CDR2 from the germline V gene are MRHNA and SNTAGT. Trimming stripped 4 bases from V and 2 bases from J, with 11 bases between. CDR3 in DNA: TGTGCCAGCAGTGTATCAGGGGACAACACCGGGGAGCTGTTTTTT. It is translated as CASSVSGDNTGELFF.

This chain links TRBV9 with TRBJ2-7; D is unclear. Trimming left V 3 bases short and J 3 bases short, with 7 bases between. The CDR3 runs to 12 residues. Germline assignment: CDR1 SGDLS and CDR2 YYNGEE. In DNA, the CDR3 is TGTGCCAGCAGCGACACGGGCTACGAGCAGTACTTC. It specifies CASSDTGYEQYF.

V gene TRBV6-2 or TRBV6-3 combines with J gene TRBJ2-7, with D perhaps being TRBD1 or TRBD2 (5 bases each). CDR1 and CDR2 (germline): MNHEY, SVGEGT. The CDR3 extends over 13 amino acids. Trimming took 0 bases from V and 4 from J, leaving 7 bases between them. The CDR3 protein is CASSYSGEYEQYF. As DNA, the CDR3 is TGTGCCAGCAGTTACTCGGGGGAATACGAGCAGTACTTC.

The genes are TRBV6-5 and TRBJ2-1, with 7 nucleotides matching TRBD1. Germline lookup yields CDR1 MNHEY and CDR2 SVGAGI. The length of the CDR3 is 15 residues. Losses at the gene ends were 5 bases for V and 6 bases for J; bases not matched to a gene: 10. CDR3 in amino acids: CASSLEGAGGNEQFF. The CDR3 region has the DNA TGTGCCAGCAGTCTTGAGGGGGCTGGTGGCAATGAGCAGTTCTTC.

The chain recombines TRBV15 with TRBJ2-1; 7 bases agree with TRBD1. This CDR3 has 16 amino acids. V was clipped by 4 bases and J by 2 bases; unmatched bases: 8. Germline loops: CDR1 LNHNV, CDR2 YYDKDF (reference sequence). CDR3 nucleotide sequence: TGTGCCACCAGCACCACCCCGGGACAGCCCTACAATGAGCAGTTCTTC. Protein: CATSTTPGQPYNEQFF.

Only one count was recorded for this clone. This chain links TRBV9 with TRBJ2-7, with TRBD1 as a possible D gene (6 bases). The CDR3 sequence is 18 residues long. V was cut by 0 bases and J by 2 bases, with 21 bases left in between. CDR1 and CDR2 from the germline V gene are SGDLS and YYNGEE. The CDR3 loop is CASSVDRDNDLIAYEQYF. The CDR3 coding sequence is TGTGCCAGCAGCGTAGACCGGGACAACGACTTAATCGCCTACGAGCAGTACTTC.

The chain carries TRBV6-1 and TRBJ2-3, with D uncertain. The length of the CDR3 is 13 residues. Germline V gene data show CDR1 as MNHNS and CDR2 as SASEGT. Trimming shortened V by 0 bases and J by 8 bases, and 9 bases separated the two germline ends. The CDR3 protein is CASSEAYTATQYF. CDR3 coding DNA: TGTGCCAGCAGTGAAGCGTACACGGCTACGCAGTATTTT.

This clone appeared once. The chain links TRBV6-5 to TRBJ1-5; D possibly corresponds to TRBD1 (6 bases). V gave up 4 bases and J gave up 4 bases, with 17 bases separating them. Germline CDR1 MNHEY, CDR2 SVGAGI. The CDR3 is made up of 16 amino acids. Here the CDR3 reads CASSSQPGVWNQPQHF. The CDR3 region has the DNA TGTGCCAGCAGTTCCCAACCAGGGGTTTGGAATCAGCCCCAGCATTTT.

The chain employs TRBV28 and TRBJ1-1, with D maybe TRBD1 (6 bases). CDR1 MDHEN and CDR2 SYDVKM come from the germline V gene. V was cut by 4 bases and J by 7 bases, with 7 bases left in between. The CDR3 has 11 amino acids. The CDR3 DNA is TGTGCCAGCAGTTCGGACAGTGAAGCTTTCTTT. Residues: CASSSDSEAFF.